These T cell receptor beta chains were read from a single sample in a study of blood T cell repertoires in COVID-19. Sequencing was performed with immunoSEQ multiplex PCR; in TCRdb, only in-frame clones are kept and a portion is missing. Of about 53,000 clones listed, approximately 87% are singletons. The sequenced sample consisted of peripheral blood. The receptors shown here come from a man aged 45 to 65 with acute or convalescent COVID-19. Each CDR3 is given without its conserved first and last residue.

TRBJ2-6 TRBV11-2 ASSWAPGIGTGANVLT
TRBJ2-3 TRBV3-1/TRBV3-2 ASSQDHGGASDPDTQY
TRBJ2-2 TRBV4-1 ASSQAKGVPDTGELF
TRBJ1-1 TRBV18 ASSPPEGSTEAF
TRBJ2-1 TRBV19 ASSIGQGVSYNEQF
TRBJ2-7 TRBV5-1 ASSVAGGAGYEQY
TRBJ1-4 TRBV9 ASSADSNEKLF
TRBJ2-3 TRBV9 ASSTSGGKTQY
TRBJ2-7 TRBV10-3 AISGARTGASEQY
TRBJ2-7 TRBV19 ASSLQGKEYEQY
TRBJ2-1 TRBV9 ASSVLHGGSNEQF
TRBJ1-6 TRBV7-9 ASSSDGALSYSYNSPLH
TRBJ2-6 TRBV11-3 ASSDRGANVLT
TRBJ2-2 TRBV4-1 ASSPSPGSTGELF
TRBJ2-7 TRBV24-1 ATSDSIDRQPLYEQY
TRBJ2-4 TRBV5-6 ASSSGLYIQY
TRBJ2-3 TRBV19 ATRARGPDTQY
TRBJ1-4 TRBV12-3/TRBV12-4 ASSLSGNEKLF
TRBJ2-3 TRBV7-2 ASSFGATDTQY
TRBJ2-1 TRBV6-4 ASSDSRQF
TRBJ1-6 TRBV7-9 ASSLTGANSPLH
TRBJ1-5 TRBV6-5 ASSPGNQPQH
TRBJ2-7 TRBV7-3 ASSYRGPYEQY
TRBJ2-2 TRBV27 ASGRLAINTGELF
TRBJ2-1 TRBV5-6 ASSLGLAGGRRYNEQF
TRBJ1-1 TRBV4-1 ASSQKGGQRNTEAF
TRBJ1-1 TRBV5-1 ASSLQGQNTEAF
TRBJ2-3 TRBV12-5 ASGLRSSDRARDTQY
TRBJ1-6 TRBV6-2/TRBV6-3 ASSYLQGKSYNSPLH
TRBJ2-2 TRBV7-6 ASSLFPQIGTGELF
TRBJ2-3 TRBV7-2 ASAGVSRLDTQY
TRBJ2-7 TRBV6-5 ASNQGLAWSYEQY
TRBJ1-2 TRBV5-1 ASSSGQGLDYGYT
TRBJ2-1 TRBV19 ASSAPNSRPTF
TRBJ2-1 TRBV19 ASSIDGASGAPPYNEQF
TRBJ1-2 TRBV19 ASGGQASYT
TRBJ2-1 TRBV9 ASSPRLAGEYNEQF
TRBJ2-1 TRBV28 ASSLLTGGPYNEQF
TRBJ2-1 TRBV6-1 ASSTRTSGRNEQF
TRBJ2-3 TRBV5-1 ASSINLRGPSDTQY
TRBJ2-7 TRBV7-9 ASSTFDRFYEQY
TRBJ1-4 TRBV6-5 ASRPPLWEKLF
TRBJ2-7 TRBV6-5 ASGPGTFSYEQY
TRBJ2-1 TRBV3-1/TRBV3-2 ASSHLVREQF
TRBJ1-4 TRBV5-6 ASSQRSPQGDEKLF
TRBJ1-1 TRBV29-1 SVAGSSERTEAF
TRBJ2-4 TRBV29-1 SVEQRGLAKNIQY